The 20 T cell receptor beta chains below come from one sample, sequenced in a study of radiotherapy plus CTLA-4 blockade in lung cancer. Only in-frame clones appear in the TCRdb table, and some are missing; sequencing was by immunoSEQ multiplex PCR. The sample lists tens of thousands of clones, roughly four fifths seen once, with more than 4% in the top ten. The sequenced sample was peripheral blood, obtained from a patient treated with radiotherapy plus ipilimumab. The receptor source for this set is a human donor with non-small cell lung cancer whose response to radiotherapy plus ipilimumab could not be evaluated.

The V gene is TRBV6-5, the J gene TRBJ2-5; 9 positions match TRBD1. The ends lost 7 bases at V and 7 bases at J; junction bases unmatched: 4. CDR3 length equals 12 residues. Germline CDR1 MNHEY, CDR2 SVGAGI. The CDR3 spells CASTRDRVTQYF. For the CDR3, the DNA is TGTGCCAGCACCAGGGACAGGGTGACCCAGTACTTC.

This clone was seen a few times. V gene TRBV4-3 combines with J gene TRBJ2-2; D is perhaps TRBD1 (6 bases). The CDR3 is 14 amino acids. The V gene lost 5 bases and the J gene lost 5 bases, with 12 bases spanning the gap. Germline V gene data show CDR1 as LGHNA and CDR2 as YSLEER. The CDR3 region has the DNA TGCGCCAGCAGCTCCCGGGACACTACCGGGGAGCTGTTTTTT. Amino acid sequence: CASSSRDTTGELFF.

The chain is built from TRBV30 and TRBJ2-4; the D gene is possibly TRBD1 (6 bases). The CDR3 totals 13 residues. Trimming left V 4 bases short and J 7 bases short, with 14 bases between. Per the germline V gene, CDR1 is GTSNPN and CDR2 is SVGIG (reference sequence). The CDR3 sequence: CAWKAGEYNIQYF. The CDR3 DNA is TGTGCCTGGAAAGCAGGGGAGTACAACATTCAGTACTTC.

The chain has TRBV7-6 and TRBJ2-3; 8 nucleotides agree with TRBD2. Looked up from germline, CDR1 is SGHVS and CDR2 is FNYEAQ. The CDR3 consists of 15 residues. Trimming removed 4 bases from V and 0 bases from J; junction bases left unmatched: 3. CDR3 nucleotides: TGTGCCAGCAGCTCACTAGCGGCTAGCACAGATACGCAGTATTTT. It translates to CASSSLAASTDTQYF.

The CDR3 sequence is CATGWGSPGRTNYGYTF. The CDR3 coding sequence is TGTGCCACCGGCTGGGGGAGTCCGGGGAGGACTAACTATGGCTACACCTTC. The genes are TRBV11-2 and TRBJ1-2, with a weak D call TRBD1 (5 bases). Germline CDR1 and CDR2: SGHAT and FQNNGV. V was trimmed by 10 bases and J by 0 bases, leaving 24 bases between them. CDR3 length equals 17 residues.

The V and J genes are TRBV9 and TRBJ2-4; 7 bases agree with TRBD2. Germline lookup yields CDR1 SGDLS and CDR2 YYNGEE. V dropped 0 bases and J dropped 2; count of bases not matched to a gene: 2. CDR3 length: 15 amino acids. This CDR3 is CASSVAGGTKNIQYF. CDR3 nucleotides: TGTGCCAGCAGCGTAGCGGGGGGAACCAAAAACATTCAGTACTTC. Drawing the rest from reference TRBV9 and TRBJ2-4, the complete variable domain is DSGVTQTPKHLITATGQRVTLRCSPRSGDLSVYWYQQSLDQGLQFLIQYYNGEERAKGNILERFSAQQFPDLHSELNLSSLELGDSALYFCASSVAGGTKNIQYFGAGTRLSVL.

The rearrangement uses TRBV4-3 and TRBJ2-2, with 8 bases fitting TRBD1. The V gene's germline CDR1 is LGHNA and CDR2 YSLEER. This CDR3 comprises 17 residues. The trim removed 0 bases at V and 2 bases at J, leaving 5 bases unmatched. CDR3 in DNA: TGCGCCAGCAGCCAAGATTACGACAGGGGTAACACCGGGGAGCTGTTTTTT. This sequence encodes CASSQDYDRGNTGELFF.

This clone was seen once. The rearrangement uses TRBV2 and TRBJ2-7, with 8 bases aligning to TRBD1. The trim removed 2 bases at V and 2 bases at J, leaving 11 bases unmatched. Germline-derived CDR1 and CDR2 are SNHLY and FYNNEI. This CDR3 spans 17 amino acids. The CDR3 reads CASSETGQGASPYEQYF. DNA of the CDR3: TGTGCCAGCAGTGAAACCGGCCAGGGGGCTTCTCCCTACGAGCAGTACTTC.

This chain uses TRBV6-4 with TRBJ2-3; 11 bases map to TRBD2. Unmatched junction bases numbered 6, after V lost 5 bases and J lost 2 bases. Per the germline V gene, CDR1 is MRHNA and CDR2 is SNTAGT. This CDR3 spans 16 amino acids. This CDR3 reads CASSPGTSGVTDTQYF. In nucleotides, the CDR3 is TGTGCCAGCAGTCCCGGGACTAGCGGCGTCACAGATACGCAGTATTTT.

The chain recombines TRBV7-2 with TRBJ1-2; perhaps TRBD1 as D (5 bases). With 5 bases removed from V and 1 base from J, the gap between germline ends came to 11 bases. In germline, CDR1 is SGHTA, CDR2 FQGNSA. The CDR3 has 14 residues. The CDR3 coding sequence is TGTGCCAGCAGCCAAAAACAGGATAACTATGGCTACACCTTC. It encodes CASSQKQDNYGYTF.

The chain recombines TRBV7-3 with TRBJ2-3; no firm D call. The germline V gene encodes CDR1 SGHTA and CDR2 FQGTGA. There are 15 residues in the CDR3. V was shortened by 2 bases and J by 4 bases, with 13 bases between the two germline ends. CDR3 sequence: CASSLDGHGADTQYF. CDR3 coding DNA: TGTGCCAGCAGCTTAGATGGGCACGGCGCAGATACGCAGTATTTT.

V usage is TRBV4-3 and J usage is TRBJ2-1; D is perhaps TRBD2 (6 bases). The germline CDR1 and CDR2 sequences are LGHNA and YSLEER. This CDR3 comprises 18 residues. V gave up 4 bases and J gave up 0 bases, with 19 bases separating them. The CDR3 sequence: CASSLRGGPASSYNEQFF. CDR3 DNA: TGCGCCAGCAGCCTTCGAGGAGGGCCTGCAAGCTCCTACAATGAGCAGTTCTTC.

The rearrangement links TRBV4-1 to TRBJ2-5; 8 bases match TRBD1. The J call may not be correct, given that the DNA end is closer to TRBJ2-7. Germline V CDR1 and CDR2: MGHRA, YSYEKL. The CDR3 length is 14 residues. The CDR3 DNA sequence: TGCGCCAGCAGCCACCGACAGGGGACATACGAGCAGTACTTC. Its protein is CASSHRQGTYEQYF.

This chain uses TRBV27 with TRBJ2-1; D perhaps matches TRBD2 (6 bases). There are 13 residues in the CDR3. The germline V gene encodes CDR1 MNHEY and CDR2 SMNVEV (reference sequence). Trimming stripped 7 bases from V and 7 bases from J, with 14 bases between. DNA of the CDR3: TGTGCCAGCACGTTCGGGGGACGGAATGAGCAGTTCTTC. Its protein product is CASTFGGRNEQFF.

The rearrangement links TRBV6-6 to TRBJ2-3, with D tentatively TRBD1 (6 bases). This CDR3 contains 14 residues. V lost 5 bases and J lost 4, with 13 bases in between. Per the germline V gene, CDR1 is MNHNY and CDR2 is SVGAGI (reference sequence). The CDR3 DNA sequence: TGTGCCAGCAGTAAGAGGGACACTGCAGATACGCAGTATTTT. This translates into CASSKRDTADTQYF.

The chain combines TRBV20-1 with TRBJ2-7; 7 bases align to TRBD2. Germline values: CDR1 DFQATT, CDR2 SNEGSKA (reference sequence). V trimming: 5 bases; J trimming: 6 bases; junction bases outside the gene matches: 4. The CDR3 contains 11 residues. DNA for the CDR3: TGCAGTGCTGACCCGGGGGGCGAGCAGTACTTC. Its protein is CSADPGGEQYF.

This chain connects TRBV28 to TRBJ1-1, with 7 bases that match TRBD1. V shed 4 bases, J shed 7 bases, and the junction held 6 bases outside the gene matches. Germline CDR1 reads MDHEN; CDR2 reads SYDVKM. There are 13 residues in the CDR3. The CDR3 nucleotides read TGTGCCAGCAGTTGGTCGGGGACAGTTGAAGCTTTCTTT. Translated: CASSWSGTVEAFF.

CDR3 amino acids: CASSLGRQDTQYF. The CDR3 nucleotides are TGCGCCAGCAGCTTGGGGCGGCAAGATACGCAGTATTTT. The chain recombines TRBV5-1 with TRBJ2-3; D unclear. There are 13 residues in the CDR3. V lost 0 bases, J lost 5 bases, and 7 bases lay in between. CDR1 SGHRS and CDR2 YFSETQ come from the germline V gene.

The genes are TRBV28 and TRBJ1-6; TRBD1 agrees at 8 bases. CDR3 length: 15 amino acids. J lost 5 bases, V lost 3 bases, and 3 bases had no gene match. CDR1 and CDR2 (germline): MDHEN, SYDVKM. The CDR3 region is CASSFLDRDNSPLHF. The CDR3 bases are TGTGCCAGCAGTTTCCTGGACAGGGATAATTCACCCCTCCACTTT.

V and J are TRBV5-5 and TRBJ2-5; 8 nucleotides match TRBD1. The J call may be incorrect, as the DNA end agrees better with TRBJ2-7. Germline V gene sequence: CDR1 SGHKS, CDR2 YYEKEE (reference sequence). The CDR3 totals 15 residues. The CDR3 region is CASSLASGQGYEQYF. The CDR3 DNA reads as TGTGCCAGCAGCTTGGCCTCTGGACAGGGTTACGAGCAGTACTTC.